This T cell receptor (beta chain) was retrieved from a study of T cell responses to AZD1222 COVID-19 vaccine. Study details: Some second doses came at about 4 weeks and others at about 12 weeks; these were pooled.

Of note for this clone: Its target is not known.

Study-wide findings and caveats: The donor group comprised mostly white British people and more females; the analysis possibly underestimated clonal diversity. Spike-specific TCRs gained breadth and depth after people received two AZD1222 doses. Repertoires in all cases were sampled only once the peak T cell response had passed.

Germline V gives CDR1 LNHDA, CDR2 SQIVND (reference sequence). This CDR3 contains 16 residues. V was pared by 3 bases and J by 1 base, with 6 bases of the junction left unmatched. The repertoire was sequenced with immunoSEQ multiplex PCR; TCRdb's copy has only in-frame clones and lacks some. This table holds roughly 100,000 clones, around 94% found once. The sample consisted of peripheral blood, taken on day 0 of AZD1222 vaccination. This sequence was found in an adult in good health. The chain has TRBV19 and TRBJ1-5; 7 bases are a match to TRBD1. CDR3 amino acids: CASSIQGGTSNQPQHF. The DNA for the CDR3 is TGTGCCAGTAGTATCCAGGGGGGTACGAGCAATCAGCCCCAGCATTTT.